The 4 T cell receptor beta chains reported below all come from one sample, sequenced in a study of T cell changes during pregnancy in multiple sclerosis. The assay was immunoSEQ multiplex PCR, and TCRdb's table has in-frame clones only and misses some. This sample has fewer than 45,000 clones, with about 89% found just once. The source material was CD4+ T cells from peripheral blood mononuclear cells, sampled in the third trimester of pregnancy. These receptors all stem from a female donor in good health, enrolled as a control in a pregnancy study.

The chain joins TRBV6-5 to TRBJ1-6; no reliable D call. The length of the CDR3 is 16 residues. In germline, CDR1 is MNHEY, CDR2 SVGAGI. Trimming shortened V by 0 bases and J by 11 bases, and 17 bases separated the two germline ends. The CDR3, as DNA: TGTGCCAGCAGTTACTCTATTGAACGAGGAGGGACACCCCTCCACTTT. This codes for CASSYSIERGGTPLHF.

The genes are TRBV11-2 and TRBJ2-1, with 8 bases identical to TRBD2. V dropped 2 bases and J dropped 2; count of bases not matched to a gene: 2. This CDR3 region has 15 residues. Germline V gene lookup returns CDR1 SGHAT and CDR2 FQNNGV. Written as DNA, the CDR3 is TGTGCCAGCAGCTTAAGCGGGAGTACCTACAATGAGCAGTTCTTC. Its protein is CASSLSGSTYNEQFF.

The table lists this clone with a count of one. CDR3 DNA sequence: TGTGCCAGCAGCTTATTCCCACAGGGAGGCTACACCTTC. Translating gives CASSLFPQGGYTF. The chain recombines TRBV11-2 with TRBJ1-2; the D gene is possibly TRBD1 (6 bases). Germline CDR1 and CDR2: SGHAT and FQNNGV. The CDR3 has 13 residues. Between the trimmed V and J ends, which lost 2 bases and 8 bases, there was a span of 12 bases.

Only a few counts were recorded for this clone. The chain has TRBV30 and TRBJ1-4; no firm D call. Germline CDR1 is GTSNPN and CDR2 is SVGIG (reference sequence). Trimming pared 2 bases from V and 7 bases from J, leaving 11 bases between. The CDR3 extends over 13 amino acids. The CDR3 DNA follows: TGTGCCTGGAGTACTGGTAATAGTGAAAAACTGTTTTTT. Protein: CAWSTGNSEKLFF.